This T cell receptor (beta chain) was obtained from a study of cytomegalovirus exposure and HLA in healthy donors. In the study overall: When 300 to 500 donors were genotyped, about 80% of them were found to fall in the Caucasian-associated ancestry cluster.

After removal of 1 base from V and 1 base from J, the junction contained 6 bases not matched to a gene. CDR1 is SEHNR, CDR2 FQNEAQ, per germline (reference sequence). The CDR3 runs to 16 residues. On this clone: What it recognizes is unknown.

With 60 Vbeta and 13 Jbeta primers, the PCR was carried out. The data were produced by immunoSEQ multiplex PCR, yet TCRdb's version contains in-frame clones alone and is incomplete. The data show roughly 170,000 clones, with approximately 80% seen just once and more than 4% held by the top ten. Study-wide results and caveats: Later analysis associated a missense DCLRE1C variant with TCR beta V- and J-gene trimming. A later analysis, which compared TCR beta chains of equal frequency, found the HLA-associated ones more clonally expanded.

The receptor was derived from a man younger than 35 in good health and CMV-seronegative. Material for sequencing was PBMCs. The chain couples TRBV7-9 to TRBJ2-7, with TRBD1 matching over 8 bases. CDR3 sequence: CASSLERQGASYEQYF. For the CDR3, the DNA is TGTGCCAGCAGCTTAGAGCGTCAGGGGGCTTCCTACGAGCAGTACTTC. Variable domain in full (rest from reference TRBV7-9 and TRBJ2-7): DTGVSQNPRHKITKRGQNVTFRCDPISEHNRLYWYRQTLGQGPEFLTYFQNEAQLEKSRLLSDRFSAERPKGSFSTLEIQRTEQGDSAMYLCASSLERQGASYEQYFGPGTRLTVT.